A single sample is the source of the 11 T cell receptor beta chains below, sequenced in a study of cytotoxic CD8 clonotypes in ibrutinib-treated CLL. Assay used: immunoSEQ multiplex PCR; TCRdb lists only in-frame clones, some missing. Here the sample spans 250,000 to 350,000 clones, 60% to 80% being singletons. The material was PBMCs, obtained at disease progression, from a patient treated with ibrutinib. These TCRs come from a human donor with chronic lymphocytic leukemia.

This clone was found a few times. This same CDR3 is encoded by further DNA sequences in the sample. The V gene is TRBV18, the J gene TRBJ2-7, with no clear D. The CDR3 has 11 residues. Germline V gene sequence: CDR1 KGHSH, CDR2 LQKENI. Trimming removed 5 bases at V and 0 bases at J, with 2 bases between. CDR3 DNA sequence: TGTGCCAGCTCAGACTCCTACGAGCAGTACTTC. As protein: CASSDSYEQYF.

This clone has only a few counts. This CDR3 reads CASSPTTGGSGYTF. DNA for the CDR3: TGCGCCAGCAGCCCTACGACAGGGGGCTCTGGCTACACCTTC. The chain employs TRBV4-3 and TRBJ1-2, with 10 bases matching TRBD1. The CDR3 is 14 amino acids. After removal of 4 bases from V and 7 bases from J, the junction contained 6 bases not matched to a gene. The germline V gene has CDR1 LGHNA and CDR2 YSLEER.

The V gene is TRBV6-5, the J gene TRBJ1-2, with a weak D call TRBD1 (6 bases). V was cut by 6 bases and J by 7 bases, with 12 bases left in between. The CDR3 loop spans 12 amino acids. Germline V gene sequence: CDR1 MNHEY, CDR2 SVGAGI. CDR3 loop: CASRPHRAGYTF. The CDR3 DNA reads TGTGCCAGCAGGCCCCACAGGGCTGGCTACACCTTC.

This clone was detected only once. The chain couples TRBV9 to TRBJ1-3, with D uncertain. The CDR3 runs 15 residues. Germline V gene data show CDR1 as SGDLS and CDR2 as YYNGEE. V shed 0 bases and J shed 8 bases, with 15 bases lying between them. The CDR3 region is CASSVGQSSGDTIYF. Here the CDR3 DNA reads TGTGCCAGCAGCGTAGGGCAGTCCTCTGGTGACACCATATATTTT. Looking up the rest from reference TRBV9 and TRBJ1-3 gives the full variable domain: DSGVTQTPKHLITATGQRVTLRCSPRSGDLSVYWYQQSLDQGLQFLIQYYNGEERAKGNILERFSAQQFPDLHSELNLSSLELGDSALYFCASSVGQSSGDTIYFGEGSWLTVV.

This sequence joins TRBV6-5 and TRBJ2-4; tentative D call: TRBD1 (6 bases). This CDR3 has 13 residues. V lost 3 bases to trimming and J lost 6 bases, with 9 bases between them. Germline V CDR1 and CDR2: MNHEY, SVGAGI. CDR3: CASSYLRGNIQYF. The CDR3 coding sequence is TGTGCCAGCAGTTATCTCAGGGGAAACATTCAGTACTTC.

This clone was observed a few times. This chain uses TRBV27 with TRBJ2-7; TRBD1 agrees at 11 bases. The CDR3 spans 13 residues. J was trimmed by 7 bases and V by 7 bases; bases with no gene match: 6. Germline V gene sequence: CDR1 MNHEY, CDR2 SMNVEV (reference sequence). This CDR3 is CASKGQGAREQYF. The CDR3 nucleotides read TGTGCCAGCAAAGGACAGGGGGCGCGGGAGCAGTACTTC.

The V call is TRBV7-9, the J call TRBJ2-1; the match to TRBD2 covers 7 bases. J was trimmed by 0 bases and V by 1 base; bases with no gene match: 0. This CDR3 is 15 amino acids long. Germline V gene data show CDR1 as SEHNR and CDR2 as FQNEAQ (reference sequence). CDR3 protein: CASSLGTSSYNEQFF. CDR3 bases: TGTGCCAGCAGCTTAGGGACTAGCTCCTACAATGAGCAGTTCTTC.

This clone appeared once. This chain joins TRBV27 and TRBJ2-1, with 8 positions matching TRBD2. Germline assignment: CDR1 MNHEY and CDR2 SMNVEV (reference sequence). The V and J ends lost 3 bases and 10 bases, in that order; junction bases with no gene match: 8. CDR3 size: 14 residues. This chain's CDR3 is CASSLVAGSREQFF. The CDR3 nucleotides are TGTGCCAGCAGTTTGGTAGCGGGGTCTAGAGAGCAGTTCTTC.

V gene TRBV9 combines with J gene TRBJ2-7, with a possible D match to TRBD2 (6 bases). The CDR3 is made up of 13 amino acids. Germline V gene sequence: CDR1 SGDLS, CDR2 YYNGEE. V gave up 2 bases and J gave up 6 bases, with 12 bases separating them. The CDR3 sequence: CASSVGSNFEQYF. DNA of the CDR3: TGTGCCAGCAGCGTCGGGAGTAATTTCGAGCAGTACTTC. The full variable domain, its missing parts supplied by reference TRBV9 and TRBJ2-7, is DSGVTQTPKHLITATGQRVTLRCSPRSGDLSVYWYQQSLDQGLQFLIQYYNGEERAKGNILERFSAQQFPDLHSELNLSSLELGDSALYFCASSVGSNFEQYFGPGTRLTVT.

This clone has only a few counts. The rearrangement joins TRBV29-1 to TRBJ2-3; D gene unclear. The CDR3 is 13 residues long. Looked up from germline, CDR1 is SQVTM and CDR2 is ANQGSEA. Trimming stripped 4 bases from V and 6 bases from J, with 14 bases between. The CDR3 DNA reads TGCAGCGTTGCTCGGGCCCTTGGGGATACGCAGTATTTT. This gives the protein CSVARALGDTQYF.

In this sample, this clone turned up once. The chain links TRBV11-2 to TRBJ2-7, with a tentative D call TRBD1 (6 bases). Germline values: CDR1 SGHAT, CDR2 FQNNGV. Trimming took off 1 base at V and 1 base at J, with 11 bases between the two ends. This CDR3 contains 15 residues. CDR3 in DNA: TGTGCCAGCAGCTTAGGGTACAGGGCGTCCTACGAGCAGTACTTC. Amino acid sequence: CASSLGYRASYEQYF.